A single sample is the source of the 22 T cell receptor beta chains below, sequenced in a study of T cells after yellow fever vaccination. TCRdb redid the calling of the 5' RACE reads with MiXCR, one entry per CDR3 protein. The sample has a few hundred thousand distinct CDR3 sequences, approximately 3.9% seen once. The input for sequencing was PBMCs, taken 5 days after the yellow fever booster vaccination. These receptors originate from a man younger than 30 who received the YFV17D yellow fever vaccine.

This chain links TRBV4-1 with TRBJ2-7; D may be TRBD2 (5 bases). Per germline, CDR1 MGHRA and CDR2 YSYEKL. V lost 4 bases to trimming and J lost 4 bases, with 14 bases between them. This CDR3 comprises 14 residues. CDR3 region: CASSPQAGEYEQYF. For the CDR3, the DNA is TGCGCCAGCAGCCCGCAGGCTGGGGAGTACGAGCAGTACTTC.

V is TRBV7-2 and J is TRBJ2-1; 7 bases are a match to TRBD1. CDR1 is SGHTA, CDR2 FQGNSA, per germline. V lost 6 bases to trimming and J lost 7 bases; unmatched junction nucleotides: 12. CDR3 length equals 15 residues. CDR3 loop: CASRKGGQGMNEQFF. CDR3 nucleotides: TGTGCCAGCAGGAAAGGGGGCCAGGGGATGAATGAGCAGTTCTTC.

This clonotype occurred many times. The V call is TRBV20-1, the J call TRBJ2-3; tentative D call: TRBD1 (6 bases). The germline CDR1 and CDR2 sequences are DFQATT and SNEGSKA (reference sequence). V dropped 3 bases and J dropped 0 bases, with 10 bases sitting between them. The CDR3 runs 14 residues. In DNA, the CDR3 is TGCAGTGCTAGGTTGGGGGCTAGCACAGATACGCAGTATTTT. It codes for CSARLGASTDTQYF.

This clonotype was counted at least ten times. The gene calls are TRBV20-1 and TRBJ2-5, with 13 bases aligning to TRBD2. The CDR3 has 16 amino acids. Per germline, CDR1 DFQATT and CDR2 SNEGSKA (reference sequence). J lost 4 bases, V lost 0 bases, and 5 bases had no gene match. The CDR3 DNA reads TGCAGTGCTAGAGATCCATGGACTAGCGGGGGAGAGACCCAGTACTTC. Residues: CSARDPWTSGGETQYF.

V usage is TRBV9 and J usage is TRBJ2-3, with TRBD1 matching 9 bases. Germline assignment: CDR1 SGDLS and CDR2 YYNGEE. This CDR3 spans 15 amino acids. V trimming: 4 bases; J trimming: 5 bases; junction bases outside the gene matches: 8. CDR3 protein: CASSIQGAREDTQYF. The CDR3 bases are TGTGCCAGCAGCATACAGGGGGCTCGGGAAGATACGCAGTATTTT.

The chain joins TRBV10-3 to TRBJ2-3, with D tentatively TRBD1 (5 bases). The V end lost 8 bases, the J end lost 4 bases, and 7 bases lay between the germline ends. Germline lookup yields CDR1 ENHRY and CDR2 SYGVKD. The CDR3 is 11 residues long. The CDR3 protein is CAIQGADTQYF. The CDR3 DNA reads as TGTGCCATCCAAGGGGCAGATACGCAGTATTTT.

The J gene is TRBJ2-7, the V gene TRBV4-1, with TRBD2 matching over 9 bases. The CDR3 length is 18 residues. The V gene's germline CDR1 is MGHRA and CDR2 YSYEKL. With V trimmed by 1 base and J by 0 bases, 10 bases remained unmatched. The CDR3: CASSQVWSGGPSSYEQYV. In DNA form, the CDR3 reads TGCGCCAGCAGCCAAGTCTGGAGCGGGGGGCCTAGCTCCTACGAGCAGTACGTC.

This clonotype was picked up many times. The V gene is TRBV12-3 or TRBV12-4, the J gene TRBJ1-5; D ambiguous. The V end lost 3 bases, the J end lost 7 bases, and 16 bases lay between the germline ends. This CDR3 contains 15 residues. The CDR3 loop is CASSLGLGPLQPQHF. As DNA, the CDR3 is TGTGCCAGCAGTTTGGGTCTCGGGCCTTTACAGCCCCAGCATTTT.

This clonotype has a count of ten or more. This rearrangement joins TRBV5-1 to TRBJ2-2; a possible D gene is TRBD2 (5 bases). V lost 6 bases and J 0 bases, leaving 12 bases between the germline ends. Germline CDR1 is SGHRS and CDR2 is YFSETQ. The CDR3 loop spans 15 amino acids. The CDR3 DNA reads as TGCGCCAGCACCAAGACGGGGACGAACACCGGGGAGCTGTTTTTT. Encoded protein: CASTKTGTNTGELFF.

This clonotype was counted ten times or more. The V and J genes are TRBV12-3 or TRBV12-4 and TRBJ2-7, with 9 bases matching TRBD2. This CDR3 contains 15 residues. After removal of 6 bases from V and 0 bases from J, the junction contained 6 bases not matched to a gene. The CDR3: CASSPSGDTSYEQYF. CDR3 in DNA: TGTGCCAGCAGCCCTAGCGGGGATACCTCCTACGAGCAGTACTTC.

The chain has TRBV7-2 and TRBJ2-3; 9 bases map to TRBD2. CDR3 length equals 15 residues. Germline V lookup: CDR1 SGHTA, CDR2 FQGNSA. Trimming removed 5 bases from V and 0 bases from J; junction bases left unmatched: 3. This CDR3 reads CASSVGLASTDTQYF. Written as DNA, the CDR3 is TGTGCCAGCAGCGTCGGACTAGCGAGCACAGATACGCAGTATTTT.

The chain combines TRBV5-1 with TRBJ1-1; D might be TRBD1 (5 bases). Trimming left V 0 bases short and J 5 bases short, with 17 bases between. Germline lookup yields CDR1 SGHRS and CDR2 YFSETQ. The CDR3 covers 16 residues. The CDR3 sequence is CASSLAQVGRGTEAFF. The CDR3 nucleotides read TGCGCCAGCAGCTTGGCCCAAGTGGGTCGGGGGACTGAAGCTTTCTTT.

This clonotype was recorded a few times. The chain is built from TRBV7-2 and TRBJ2-3; 7 nucleotides agree with TRBD2. The V gene's germline CDR1 is SGHTA and CDR2 FQGNSA. The CDR3 spans 15 residues. Germline trimming cut 5 bases from V and 4 bases from J; bases unmatched to any gene: 9. CDR3 bases: TGTGCCAGCAGCCTCAACATAGCGGGCGCAGATACGCAGTATTTT. Amino acid sequence: CASSLNIAGADTQYF.

This clonotype has more than one count but fewer than ten. This chain connects TRBV24-1 to TRBJ2-4, with TRBD2 matching over 7 bases. Germline V gene sequence: CDR1 KGHDR, CDR2 SFDVKD. With 10 bases clipped from V and 0 bases from J, the junction kept 11 bases outside the gene matches. The CDR3 length is 16 residues. CDR3 protein: CATVKDAGVAKNIQYF. The DNA of the CDR3 is TGTGCCACTGTGAAAGACGCGGGGGTAGCCAAAAACATTCAGTACTTC.

The V gene is TRBV3-1, the J gene TRBJ2-2; TRBD2 matches at 7 bases. There are 13 residues in the CDR3. Germline-derived CDR1 and CDR2 are LGHDT and YNNKEL (reference sequence). Unmatched junction bases numbered 0, after V lost 3 bases and J lost 5 bases. CDR3 in amino acids: CASSQRGTGELFF. The CDR3 nucleotides are TGTGCCAGCAGCCAGCGGGGGACCGGGGAGCTGTTTTTT.

The chain has TRBV12-3 or TRBV12-4 and TRBJ2-1; D is unresolved. The V and J ends lost 8 bases and 4 bases respectively, with 9 bases between them. The CDR3 is 12 amino acids. The DNA for the CDR3 is TGTGCCAGCTCCCGTCTATACAATGAGCAGTTCTTC. This codes for CASSRLYNEQFF.

This clonotype was detected many times. V is TRBV6-5 and J is TRBJ2-3; TRBD2 is a possible D gene (6 bases). Deletions cut 0 bases from V and 1 base from J, with 8 bases between. The CDR3 loop spans 15 amino acids. Germline V lookup: CDR1 MNHEY, CDR2 SVGAGI. The CDR3 DNA reads as TGTGCCAGCAGTTACTCCGGCGGGGGCACAGATACGCAGTATTTT. Protein product: CASSYSGGGTDTQYF.

In this sample, this clonotype turned up a few times. The chain has TRBV7-2 and TRBJ2-3; 8 nucleotides align to TRBD1. The CDR3 runs to 19 residues. The germline gives CDR1 SGHTA, CDR2 FQGNSA. V trimming: 3 bases; J trimming: 3 bases; junction bases outside the gene matches: 17. CDR3 residues: CASSLLDRERLRWTDTQYF. The DNA of the CDR3 is TGTGCCAGCAGCTTGCTGGACAGGGAAAGATTAAGGTGGACAGATACGCAGTATTTT.

Regarding this clonotype: Sequence at one end of the junction differs from germline and may be a read error. The V call is TRBV5-6, the J call TRBJ2-1; tentatively, D is TRBD1 (6 bases). The CDR3 totals 14 residues. Per germline, CDR1 SGHDT and CDR2 YYEEEE. The CDR3 is CACSSYRERNEQFF. CDR3 in DNA: TGTGCCTGCAGCTCATACAGGGAAAGGAATGAGCAGTTCTTC.

This clonotype has just a few counts. This rearrangement joins TRBV30 to TRBJ1-2; tentatively, D is TRBD1 (5 bases). The germline gives CDR1 GTSNPN, CDR2 SVGIG (reference sequence). The V gene lost 1 base and the J gene lost 4 bases, with 13 bases spanning the gap. CDR3 length equals 14 residues. CDR3 protein: CAWSGVSGVYGYTF. The CDR3 DNA is TGTGCCTGGAGTGGGGTATCGGGGGTCTATGGCTACACCTTC.

There are a few counts of this clonotype. The CDR3 loop is CASSLPGGEKLFF. DNA for the CDR3: TGTGCCAGCAGTTTACCAGGGGGCGAAAAACTGTTTTTT. The chain uses TRBV27 and TRBJ1-4; 8 positions match TRBD1. The CDR3 runs to 13 residues. Germline-derived CDR1 and CDR2 are MNHEY and SMNVEV (reference sequence). V was pared by 2 bases and J by 8 bases, with 1 base of the junction left unmatched. Full variable domain (remainder filled in from reference TRBV27 and TRBJ1-4): EAQVTQNPRYLITVTGKKLTVTCSQNMNHEYMSWYRQDPGLGLRQIYYSMNVEVTDKGDVPEGYKVSRKEKRNFPLILESPSPNQTSLYFCASSLPGGEKLFFGSGTQLSVL.

This clonotype was counted at least ten times. This chain links TRBV5-1 with TRBJ2-5, with D tentatively TRBD1 or TRBD2 (5 bases each). Trimming pared 7 bases from V and 5 bases from J, leaving 18 bases between. The length of the CDR3 is 14 residues. CDR1 SGHRS and CDR2 YFSETQ come from the germline V gene. CDR3 DNA: TGCGCCAGCGGACGACAGCCCCGAGGGGAGACCCAGTACTTC. Residues: CASGRQPRGETQYF. Supplemented by reference TRBV5-1 and TRBJ2-5, the full variable domain reads KAGVTQTPRYLIKTRGQQVTLSCSPISGHRSVSWYQQTPGQGLQFLFEYFSETQRNKGNFPGRFSGRQFSNSRSEMNVSTLELGDSALYLCASGRQPRGETQYFGPGTRLLVL.